The next 7 T cell receptor beta chains were all read from a single sample in a study of T cell repertoires in cytomegalovirus infection. TCRdb re-analysed the reads in MiXCR, keeping a single row per CDR3 protein. This sample has under 850,000 distinct CDR3 sequences, with around 35% found just once. These TCRs are of unknown antigen specificity. Sample: cultured PBMCs, taken from culture after CMV antigen stimulation. The receptors come from a human donor in good health (CMV status not recorded). Some clones in this sample may be carry-over from other donors' samples.

The gene calls are TRBV28 and TRBJ2-5; a possible D gene is TRBD1 (5 bases). The V gene lost 8 bases and the J gene lost 5 bases, with 12 bases spanning the gap. This CDR3 region has 12 residues. Germline V gene data show CDR1 as MDHEN and CDR2 as SYDVKM. The CDR3 loop is CASGDRRETQYF. CDR3 bases: TGTGCCAGCGGCGACAGACGGGAGACCCAGTACTTC.

This clonotype was detected only a few times. The V gene is TRBV6-1, the J gene TRBJ1-5; 8 positions match TRBD1. Germline CDR1 is MNHNS and CDR2 is SASEGT. The trim removed 10 bases at V and 1 base at J, leaving 9 bases unmatched. This CDR3 comprises 15 residues. CDR3 in amino acids: CAIRENRGSNQPQHF. DNA for the CDR3: TGTGCCATCAGGGAGAACAGGGGGAGCAATCAGCCCCAGCATTTT.

This clonotype turned up a few times. Sequence at one end of the junction differs from germline and may be a read error. The J gene is TRBJ1-1, the V gene TRBV7-9; D is unresolved. Germline values: CDR1 SEHNR, CDR2 FQNEAQ (reference sequence). This CDR3 is built from 14 residues. The CDR3 nucleotides are TGTGCCAGCATCTTAGCAGTTACGAACACTGAAGCTTTCTTT. Translating it yields CASILAVTNTEAFF.

J is TRBJ1-5 and V is TRBV4-3; weak D call: TRBD1 (5 bases). V lost 3 bases and J lost 8, with 17 bases in between. CDR3 size: 15 residues. The germline gives CDR1 LGHNA, CDR2 YSLEER. The CDR3 DNA reads as TGCGCCAGCAGCCAGGGGGAGGGGCGCGGAGAGCCCCAGCATTTT. Translating it yields CASSQGEGRGEPQHF.

The chain links TRBV6-2 or TRBV6-3 to TRBJ1-1; no clear D. CDR1 and CDR2 from the germline V gene are MNHEY and SVGEGT. V dropped 2 bases and J dropped 0 bases, with 10 bases sitting between them. The CDR3 loop spans 15 amino acids. The CDR3 region has the DNA TGTGCCAGCAGTTACGCCTATAAAATGAACACTGAAGCTTTCTTT. Amino acid sequence: CASSYAYKMNTEAFF.

The J gene is TRBJ1-5, the V gene TRBV2; weak D call: TRBD1 (5 bases). Germline lookup yields CDR1 SNHLY and CDR2 FYNNEI. V lost 0 bases to trimming and J lost 4 bases, with 16 bases between them. This CDR3 contains 17 residues. The CDR3 nucleotides are TGTGCCAGCAGTGAAGCGCTGGGGACGGGCCTTAATCAGCCCCAGCATTTT. Amino acids: CASSEALGTGLNQPQHF. Filled out from reference TRBV2 and TRBJ1-5, the complete variable domain reads EPEVTQTPSHQVTQMGQEVILRCVPISNHLYFYWYRQILGQKVEFLVSFYNNEISEKSEIFDDQFSVERPDGSNFTLKIRSTKLEDSAMYFCASSEALGTGLNQPQHFGDGTRLSIL.

The chain carries TRBV19 and TRBJ1-2; D is possibly TRBD1 (6 bases). Trimming took off 1 base at V and 6 bases at J, with 12 bases between the two ends. This CDR3 spans 14 amino acids. Germline CDR1 LNHDA, CDR2 SQIVND (reference sequence). CDR3 in DNA: TGTGCCAGTAGTATAGGAACAGGGACCGATGGCTACACCTTC. Translating it yields CASSIGTGTDGYTF.